This note documents a single T cell receptor beta chain sequence. Germline V gene sequence: CDR1 SEHNR, CDR2 FQNEAQ (reference sequence). Trimming cost V 5 bases and J 4 bases, with 14 bases left between them. The CDR3 consists of 15 residues. This sample stems from a study of identical twins. From the 5' RACE reads, TCRdb called clonotypes with MiXCR, one entry per CDR3 protein. The table records about 790,000 distinct CDR3 sequences, roughly 18% of them present only once. These sequences were also reported in another study, on T cells expressing NK-cell markers.

The specimen sequenced was PBMCs. This chain connects TRBV7-9 to TRBJ2-2, with D unclear. This clonotype originated in a woman in her late teens or twenties in good health. CDR3 DNA sequence: TGTGCCAGCAGCCCTCGGACCACGCTCACCGGGGAGCTGTTTTTT. Translated: CASSPRTTLTGELFF.